This entry lists 23 T cell receptor beta chains sequenced from one sample in a study of blood T cell repertoires in COVID-19. Data came from immunoSEQ multiplex PCR; TCRdb stores just in-frame clones and leaves some out. The sample has 70,000 or so clones, 78% seen once. The sample was peripheral blood. The receptors shown here come from a human donor in a cohort sampled during active COVID-19.

The chain has TRBV3-1 (or the pseudogene TRBV3-2) and TRBJ2-1; the match to TRBD1 covers 9 bases. V lost 3 bases to trimming and J lost 0 bases; unmatched junction nucleotides: 6. The CDR3 is made up of 17 amino acids. CDR1 is LGHDT, CDR2 YNNKEL, per germline (reference sequence). The CDR3 here is CASSHAGTGSSYNEQFF. DNA for the CDR3: TGTGCCAGCAGCCATGCCGGGACAGGGAGCTCCTACAATGAGCAGTTCTTC.

This clone was counted once. The chain is built from TRBV3-1 (or the pseudogene TRBV3-2) and TRBJ2-7; tentative D call: TRBD2 (6 bases). The CDR3 totals 16 residues. The V end lost 1 base, the J end lost 7 bases, and 20 bases lay between the germline ends. The germline V gene encodes CDR1 LGHDT and CDR2 YNNKEL (reference sequence). The CDR3: CASSQGGVGRSVEQYF. The CDR3, as DNA: TGTGCCAGCAGCCAAGGGGGCGTCGGGAGAAGTGTTGAGCAGTACTTC.

The DNA of the CDR3 is TGCGCCAGCAGCCAGACCGGGACAGGGGATGGAGGGGTGAACACTGAAGCTTTCTTT. Its translation is CASSQTGTGDGGVNTEAFF. The chain links TRBV4-1 to TRBJ1-1; TRBD1 agrees at 10 bases. In germline, CDR1 is MGHRA, CDR2 YSYEKL. This CDR3 comprises 19 residues. V was clipped by 3 bases and J by 0 bases; unmatched bases: 13.

This clone was found a few times. CDR3 amino acids: CASSVLAGWRETQYF. DNA of the CDR3: TGTGCCAGCAGCGTACTAGCGGGATGGAGGGAGACCCAGTACTTC. The V call is TRBV7-8, the J call TRBJ2-5; TRBD2 agrees at 10 bases. CDR3 length: 15 amino acids. The germline gives CDR1 SGHVS, CDR2 FQNEAQ. Trimming took 5 bases from V and 5 from J; bases not matched to a gene: 8.

V usage is TRBV19 and J usage is TRBJ2-5; D is undetermined. With 6 bases removed from V and 2 bases from J, the gap between germline ends came to 19 bases. This CDR3 region has 16 residues. The germline gives CDR1 LNHDA, CDR2 SQIVND (reference sequence). The CDR3 loop is CASRGVTAQAQETQYF. In DNA form, the CDR3 reads TGTGCCAGTAGAGGAGTGACCGCTCAAGCTCAAGAGACCCAGTACTTC.

The rearrangement joins TRBV2 to TRBJ2-3; a weak D match, TRBD2 (6 bases). CDR3 size: 16 residues. V lost 7 bases, J lost 3 bases, and 20 bases lay in between. CDR1 is SNHLY and CDR2 is FYNNEI in the germline V gene. CDR3 coding DNA: TGTGCCAGCACAGCCCAGACTAGTCGAGGGACAGATACGCAGTATTTT. It translates to CASTAQTSRGTDTQYF.

This chain uses TRBV7-6 with TRBJ1-4; tentative D call: TRBD1 (5 bases). The CDR3 is 15 amino acids. V gave up 4 bases and J gave up 5 bases, with 14 bases separating them. Germline loops: CDR1 SGHVS, CDR2 FNYEAQ. The CDR3 bases are TGTGCCAGCAGCTCATACGGGGGTGTAAATGAAAAACTGTTTTTT. Its protein product is CASSSYGGVNEKLFF.

This chain joins TRBV5-1 and TRBJ2-7; no firm D call. With 0 bases removed from V and 6 bases from J, the gap between germline ends came to 19 bases. The CDR3 is 16 residues long. Germline V gives CDR1 SGHRS, CDR2 YFSETQ. This CDR3 reads CASSLASSGANREQYF. CDR3 nucleotides: TGCGCCAGCAGCTTGGCATCCTCGGGTGCGAATCGCGAGCAGTACTTC.

The chain carries TRBV4-3 and TRBJ1-4; D perhaps matches TRBD1 (6 bases). CDR3 length: 13 amino acids. Germline V gene lookup returns CDR1 LGHNA and CDR2 YSLEER. The V end was cut by 4 bases, the J end by 5 bases, with 8 bases between. For the CDR3, the DNA is TGCGCCAGCAGCCGGGACAAAAATGAAAAACTGTTTTTT. It translates to CASSRDKNEKLFF.

The chain combines TRBV28 with TRBJ1-1; the D is unclear. Trimming took off 6 bases at V and 0 bases at J, with 11 bases between the two ends. Germline V CDR1 and CDR2: MDHEN, SYDVKM. The CDR3 runs 14 residues. CDR3 amino acids: CASSLPGLNTEAFF. The CDR3 DNA follows: TGTGCCAGCAGCCTCCCGGGGTTGAACACTGAAGCTTTCTTT.

The gene calls are TRBV5-4 and TRBJ2-7, with D perhaps matching TRBD2 (6 bases). This CDR3 has 14 amino acids. V was shortened by 1 base and J by 3 bases, with 11 bases between the two germline ends. Germline V lookup: CDR1 SGHNT, CDR2 YYREEE (reference sequence). CDR3 in DNA: TGTGCCAGCAGCTTGAATAGCGGAAACTACGAGCAGTACTTC. Translated: CASSLNSGNYEQYF.

V is TRBV29-1 and J is TRBJ1-4, with D possibly being TRBD1 (5 bases). The length of the CDR3 is 15 residues. Germline V gene data show CDR1 as SQVTM and CDR2 as ANQGSEA. V was cut by 4 bases and J by 8 bases, with 20 bases left in between. DNA for the CDR3: TGCAGCGTTGTGACGGGCGGGGCAACGGGGGAAAAACTGTTTTTT. Encoded protein: CSVVTGGATGEKLFF.

The chain couples TRBV29-1 to TRBJ1-5; D ambiguous. Germline CDR1 SQVTM, CDR2 ANQGSEA. The CDR3 covers 12 residues. Trimming removed 4 bases at V and 2 bases at J, with 6 bases between. The CDR3 DNA follows: TGCAGCGTTGGGGCCGGCAATCAGCCCCAGCATTTT. As protein: CSVGAGNQPQHF.

The chain joins TRBV19 to TRBJ1-2; possible D gene TRBD1, 5 bases. Germline V gene data show CDR1 as LNHDA and CDR2 as SQIVND (reference sequence). This CDR3 spans 14 amino acids. Trimming took off 4 bases at V and 6 bases at J, with 15 bases between the two ends. The CDR3 region is CASSKLDILNGYTF. The CDR3 bases are TGTGCCAGTAGTAAACTGGACATCCTAAATGGCTACACCTTC.

There are a few counts of this clone. The V call is TRBV4-1, the J call TRBJ2-5, with 11 bases that match TRBD1. This CDR3 spans 15 amino acids. Germline CDR1 and CDR2: MGHRA and YSYEKL. Losses at the gene ends were 4 bases for V and 9 bases for J; bases not matched to a gene: 10. This CDR3 reads CASSRDRGNNQAQYF. CDR3 nucleotide sequence: TGCGCCAGCAGCCGGGACAGGGGGAATAATCAGGCCCAGTACTTC.

This clone was recorded a few times. The V and J genes are TRBV11-2 and TRBJ2-5, with TRBD2 identical over 8 bases. The CDR3 has 15 residues. The junction had 8 bases not matched to a gene; V was cut back by 6 bases and J by 2 bases. Germline CDR1 SGHAT, CDR2 FQNNGV. Written as DNA, the CDR3 is TGTGCCAGCAGTCACGGCGGGAGGCGACAAGAGACCCAGTACTTC. It specifies CASSHGGRRQETQYF.

The rearrangement joins TRBV28 to TRBJ1-2, with a tentative D call TRBD1 (5 bases). CDR1 MDHEN and CDR2 SYDVKM come from the germline V gene. V lost 5 bases, J lost 8 bases, and 15 bases lay in between. The CDR3 length is 13 residues. For the CDR3, the DNA is TGTGCCAGCAGTACCTTGGGGCAGGGAGGCTACACCTTC. Translation: CASSTLGQGGYTF.

The chain is built from TRBV9 and TRBJ1-1; D is perhaps TRBD1 (5 bases). The CDR3 has 16 residues. The germline V and J ends were trimmed by 0 bases and 5 bases, with 17 bases remaining between them. The germline V gene encodes CDR1 SGDLS and CDR2 YYNGEE. Here the CDR3 reads CASSVVLGPGGTEAFF. CDR3 sequence (DNA): TGTGCCAGCAGCGTAGTTCTCGGGCCTGGGGGGACTGAAGCTTTCTTT. The complete variable domain, with remaining parts taken from reference TRBV9 and TRBJ1-1, reads DSGVTQTPKHLITATGQRVTLRCSPRSGDLSVYWYQQSLDQGLQFLIQYYNGEERAKGNILERFSAQQFPDLHSELNLSSLELGDSALYFCASSVVLGPGGTEAFFGQGTRLTVV.

The chain carries TRBV19 and TRBJ2-1; weak D call: TRBD2 (6 bases). In germline, CDR1 is LNHDA, CDR2 SQIVND (reference sequence). The CDR3 spans 16 residues. V shed 4 bases and J shed 5 bases, with 18 bases lying between them. The chain's CDR3 is CASSTSHRGSDNEQFF. The CDR3 DNA reads TGTGCCAGTAGTACGTCCCATCGGGGGAGTGACAATGAGCAGTTCTTC.

This chain links TRBV11-2 with TRBJ2-6; 13 bases are shared with TRBD2. CDR1 is SGHAT, CDR2 FQNNGV, per germline. The CDR3 loop spans 18 amino acids. With V trimmed by 5 bases and J by 4 bases, 8 bases remained unmatched. Written as DNA, the CDR3 is TGTGCCAGCAGCCGCAGACTAGCGGGAGGAGGAGGGGCCAACGTCCTGACTTTC. Translated: CASSRRLAGGGGANVLTF.

The J gene is TRBJ1-5, the V gene TRBV7-2; D unclear. Trimming shortened V by 2 bases and J by 5 bases, and 19 bases separated the two germline ends. Germline CDR1 SGHTA, CDR2 FQGNSA. This CDR3 is built from 17 residues. The DNA of the CDR3 is TGTGCCAGCAGCTTACGGTGGAGTCGGTATATCGATCAGCCCCAGCATTTT. Protein: CASSLRWSRYIDQPQHF. Full variable domain (missing parts from reference TRBV7-2 and TRBJ1-5): GAGVSQSPSNKVTEKGKDVELRCDPISGHTALYWYRQSLGQGLEFLIYFQGNSAPDKSGLPSDRFSAERTGGSVSTLTIQRTQQEDSAVYLCASSLRWSRYIDQPQHFGDGTRLSIL.

V and J are TRBV7-2 and TRBJ1-5; D might be TRBD1 (6 bases). The CDR3 extends over 16 amino acids. Per the germline V gene, CDR1 is SGHTA and CDR2 is FQGNSA. V gave up 2 bases and J gave up 2 bases, with 13 bases separating them. CDR3 DNA: TGTGCCAGCAGCTTATCCGGGGCAGGGGGCAATCAGCCCCAGCATTTT. It codes for CASSLSGAGGNQPQHF. The full variable domain, with the rest looked up from reference TRBV7-2 and TRBJ1-5, is GAGVSQSPSNKVTEKGKDVELRCDPISGHTALYWYRQSLGQGLEFLIYFQGNSAPDKSGLPSDRFSAERTGGSVSTLTIQRTQQEDSAVYLCASSLSGAGGNQPQHFGDGTRLSIL.

The gene calls are TRBV24-1 and TRBJ2-7; TRBD1 agrees at 7 bases. The CDR3 is 13 residues long. Germline values: CDR1 KGHDR, CDR2 SFDVKD. The V gene end was trimmed by 7 bases and the J gene end by 1 base; junction bases not matched to a gene: 3. DNA of the CDR3: TGTGCCACCAGCCTGACAGGGTCCTACGAGCAGTACTTC. Its translation: CATSLTGSYEQYF.